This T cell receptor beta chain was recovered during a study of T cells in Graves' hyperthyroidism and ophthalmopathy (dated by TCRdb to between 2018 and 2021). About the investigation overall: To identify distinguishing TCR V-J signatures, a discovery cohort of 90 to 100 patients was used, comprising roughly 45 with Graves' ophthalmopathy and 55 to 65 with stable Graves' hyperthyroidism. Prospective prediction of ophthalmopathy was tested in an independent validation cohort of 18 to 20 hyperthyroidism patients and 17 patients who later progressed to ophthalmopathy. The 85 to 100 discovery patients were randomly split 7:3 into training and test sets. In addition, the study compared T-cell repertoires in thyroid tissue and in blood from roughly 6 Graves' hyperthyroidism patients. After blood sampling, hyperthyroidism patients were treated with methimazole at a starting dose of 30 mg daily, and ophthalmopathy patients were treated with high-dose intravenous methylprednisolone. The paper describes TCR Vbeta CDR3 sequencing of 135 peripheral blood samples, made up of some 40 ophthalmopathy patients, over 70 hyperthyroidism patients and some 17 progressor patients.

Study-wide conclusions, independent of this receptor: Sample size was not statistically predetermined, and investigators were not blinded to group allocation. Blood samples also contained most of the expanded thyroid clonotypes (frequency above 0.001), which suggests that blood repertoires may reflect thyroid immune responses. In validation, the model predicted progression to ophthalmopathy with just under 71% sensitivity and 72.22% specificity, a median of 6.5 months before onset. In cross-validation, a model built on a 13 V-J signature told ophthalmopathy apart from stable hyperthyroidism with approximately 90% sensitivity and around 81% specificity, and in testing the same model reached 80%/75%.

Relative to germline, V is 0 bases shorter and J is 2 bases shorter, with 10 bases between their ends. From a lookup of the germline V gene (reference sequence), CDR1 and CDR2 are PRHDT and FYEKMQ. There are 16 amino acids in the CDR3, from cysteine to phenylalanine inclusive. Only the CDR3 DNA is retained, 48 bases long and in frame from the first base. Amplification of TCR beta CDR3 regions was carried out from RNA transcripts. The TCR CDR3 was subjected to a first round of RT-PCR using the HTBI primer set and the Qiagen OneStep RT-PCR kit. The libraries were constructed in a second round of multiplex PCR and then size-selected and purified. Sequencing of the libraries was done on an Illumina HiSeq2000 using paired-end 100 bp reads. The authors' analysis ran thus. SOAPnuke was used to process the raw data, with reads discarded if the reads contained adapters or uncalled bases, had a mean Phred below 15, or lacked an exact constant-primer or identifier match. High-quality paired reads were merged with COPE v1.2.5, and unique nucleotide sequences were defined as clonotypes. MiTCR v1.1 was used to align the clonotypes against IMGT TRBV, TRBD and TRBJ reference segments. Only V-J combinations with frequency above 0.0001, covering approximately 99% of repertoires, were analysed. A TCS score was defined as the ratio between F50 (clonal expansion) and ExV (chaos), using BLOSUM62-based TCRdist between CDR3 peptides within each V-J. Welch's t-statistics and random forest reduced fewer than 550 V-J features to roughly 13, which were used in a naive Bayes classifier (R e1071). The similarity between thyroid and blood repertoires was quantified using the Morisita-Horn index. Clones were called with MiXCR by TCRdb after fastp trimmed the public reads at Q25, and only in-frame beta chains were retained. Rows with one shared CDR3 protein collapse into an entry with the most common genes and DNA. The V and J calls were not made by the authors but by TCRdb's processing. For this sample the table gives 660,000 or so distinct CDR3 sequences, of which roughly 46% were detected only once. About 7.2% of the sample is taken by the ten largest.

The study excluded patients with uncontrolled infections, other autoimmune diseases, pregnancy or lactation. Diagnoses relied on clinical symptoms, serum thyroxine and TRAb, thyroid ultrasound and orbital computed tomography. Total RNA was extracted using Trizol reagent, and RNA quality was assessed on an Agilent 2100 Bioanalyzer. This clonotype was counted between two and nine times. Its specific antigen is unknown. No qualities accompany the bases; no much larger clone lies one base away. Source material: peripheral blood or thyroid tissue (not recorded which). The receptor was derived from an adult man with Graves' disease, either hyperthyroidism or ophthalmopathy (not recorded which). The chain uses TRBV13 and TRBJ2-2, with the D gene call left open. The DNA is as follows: TGTGCCAGCAGCTTAGGATCCGACACCAACACCGGGGAGCTGTTTTTT. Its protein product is CASSLGSDTNTGELFF. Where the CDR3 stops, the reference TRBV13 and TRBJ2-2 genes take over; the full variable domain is AAGVIQSPRHLIKEKRETATLKCYPIPRHDTVYWYQQGPGQDPQFLISFYEKMQSDKGSIPDRFSAQQFSDYHSELNMSSLELGDSALYFCASSLGSDTNTGELFFGEGSRLTVL.